This T cell receptor (beta chain) was identified during a study of PD-1 blockade in classical Hodgkin lymphoma. Trimming cost V 4 bases and J 1 base, with 11 bases left between them. The CDR3 covers 14 residues. Germline lookup yields CDR1 SGHRS and CDR2 YFSETQ. Specified time point: cycle 4 day 1 (C4D1), after six to seven weeks of nivolumab. Every patient had relapsed following autologous stem cell transplantation, and cohorts differed in brentuximab vedotin exposure. This clone was counted a single time. Method: immunoSEQ multiplex PCR; TCRdb's copy keeps in-frame clones and lacks some. The sample consists of about 39,000 clones, over 65% of them appearing once.

The starting material was peripheral blood mononuclear cells (PBMCs), obtained before the fourth cycle of nivolumab. The chain couples TRBV5-1 to TRBJ1-1, with TRBD1 as a possible D gene (5 bases). The receptor was derived from a human donor with classical Hodgkin lymphoma. CDR3 coding DNA: TGCGCCAGCAGCAGACCGACAGCGAACACTGAAGCTTTCTTT. Protein sequence: CASSRPTANTEAFF.